The 5 T cell receptor beta chains below come from one sample, sequenced in a study of long-term antiretroviral therapy in people with HIV (dated by TCRdb to 2022 to 2024). The immunoSEQ hsTCRB v3.0 assay was used at survey level resolution to sequence the TRB variable region. The source is immuneACCESS, and TCRdb retained only in-frame sequences with V and J called. Part of the clones is not carried over; for the studies checked, unresolved V genes explain less than half of this, and the remainder is unexplained. This sample has around 21,000 clones in its table, and around four fifths of those were observed once. Jointly, the top ten make up around 3.7% of the sample. The sequenced sample was unsorted PBMCs, obtained 1.9 years after starting antiretroviral therapy. Every receptor here comes from a woman aged 45-60 years with HIV.

This clone was recorded only once. The chain is built from TRBV2 and TRBJ1-2; no reliable D call. This CDR3 is 11 amino acids long. Per the germline V gene, CDR1 is SNHLY and CDR2 is FYNNEI. Trimming stripped 5 bases from V and 1 base from J, with 2 bases between. CDR3 sequence reads: CASSLNYGYTF. CDR3 sequence (DNA): TGTGCCAGCAGTCTTAACTATGGCTACACCTTC. Full variable domain (missing parts from reference TRBV2 and TRBJ1-2): EPEVTQTPSHQVTQMGQEVILRCVPISNHLYFYWYRQILGQKVEFLVSFYNNEISEKSEIFDDQFSVERPDGSNFTLKIRSTKLEDSAMYFCASSLNYGYTFGSGTRLTVV.

This clone occurred a few times. One junction end disagrees with the germline gene, perhaps due to a read error. The CDR3 region has the DNA TGTGCCAGCAGTGAAGCGCAAGGGGGAAGGGGCTTC. Residues: CASSEAQGGRGF. This chain joins TRBV2 and TRBJ2-7; D may be TRBD1 (6 bases). Germline V gene lookup returns CDR1 SNHLY and CDR2 FYNNEI. The CDR3 consists of 12 residues. The full variable domain, rest sourced from reference TRBV2 and TRBJ2-7, is EPEVTQTPSHQVTQMGQEVILRCVPISNHLYFYWYRQILGQKVEFLVSFYNNEISEKSEIFDDQFSVERPDGSNFTLKIRSTKLEDSAMYFCASSEAQGGRGFGPGTRLTVT.

The chain carries TRBV4-3 and TRBJ2-2; 7 bases match TRBD1. The CDR3 length is 16 residues. The germline V gene has CDR1 LGHNA and CDR2 YSLEER. The junction had 10 bases not matched to a gene; V was cut back by 4 bases and J by 5 bases. The CDR3 spells CASSPTGAGGTGELFF. The CDR3 nucleotides are TGCGCCAGCAGCCCCACAGGAGCAGGGGGAACCGGGGAGCTGTTTTTT.

This clone was recorded once. This chain connects TRBV4-2 to TRBJ2-3, with 11 bases aligning to TRBD2. The ends lost 4 bases at V and 3 bases at J; junction bases unmatched: 9. This CDR3 is 17 amino acids long. The germline CDR1 and CDR2 sequences are LGHNA and YNFKEQ. CDR3 nucleotide sequence: TGTGCCAGCAGCCGGCTAGCGGGGGGCCCTCTGACAGATACGCAGTATTTT. Translation: CASSRLAGGPLTDTQYF.

The gene calls are TRBV7-6 and TRBJ2-5; D is undetermined. Germline loops: CDR1 SGHVS, CDR2 FNYEAQ. Between the trimmed V and J ends, which lost 5 bases and 1 base, there was a span of 2 bases. This CDR3 has 11 amino acids. In nucleotides, the CDR3 is TGTGCCAGCAGCATCCAAGAGACCCAGTACTTC. Its translation: CASSIQETQYF.